This T cell receptor (beta chain) was documented in a study of blood T cell repertoires in COVID-19. The wider study: COVID-19 samples from acute and convalescent phases originated in the United States, Italy and Spain. In each case, the material was cDNA or gDNA derived from T cells, B-cell-depleted T cells, or PBMCs.

Assignments of participants to cohorts depended upon their own reported clinical history. Source study methods: Amplified reference gene primers provided the basis for estimating nucleated cell counts. Measured with immunoSEQ multiplex PCR; TCRdb has only the in-frame clones, and not every one. V and J calls and clone size follow that table, whereas D and trimming were derived from the DNA. The table records about 210,000 clones, more than 70% of them present only once. This CDR3 contains 16 residues. With 4 bases clipped from V and 6 bases from J, the junction kept 11 bases outside the gene matches. Germline CDR1 SGHKS, CDR2 YYEKEE (reference sequence).

The chain couples TRBV5-5 to TRBJ1-5, with TRBD1 matching over 9 bases. Material for sequencing was PBMCs or T cells enriched from blood (not recorded which). This clonotype was sampled from a man aged 25 to 40 with acute COVID-19. This CDR3 reads CASSTADRGGGQPQHF. The CDR3 DNA follows: TGTGCCAGCAGCACGGCGGACAGGGGTGGGGGTCAGCCCCAGCATTTT.